This section outlines one T cell receptor (beta chain) sequence together with its context. The PCR made use of 60 Vbeta and 13 Jbeta primers. In the original workflow: There were some 87 million unique TCR beta chains by a later count, and about 11 million of them were shared. Only in-frame clones appear in the TCRdb table, and some are missing; sequencing was by immunoSEQ multiplex PCR. For V, J and clone size, that table is used; D and trimming come from the DNA. This sample has 110,000 to 150,000 clones; around 75% occur once, and the top ten carry around 1.7%. These data belong to a study of cytomegalovirus exposure and HLA in healthy donors. Sequences were obtained from PBMCs. The clonotype originates from a middle-aged woman in good health and CMV-seronegative.

CDR3 sequence reads: CASGTEYGYTF. CDR3 nucleotides: TGTGCCAGCGGTACCGAGTATGGCTACACCTTC. The chain couples TRBV2 to TRBJ1-2; no clear D gene. This CDR3 comprises 11 residues. V lost 8 bases and J 5 bases, leaving 9 bases between the germline ends. Germline CDR1 SNHLY, CDR2 FYNNEI.